Listed here is a single T cell receptor beta chain. This record belongs to a study of blood T cell repertoires in COVID-19. Assay used: immunoSEQ multiplex PCR; TCRdb lists only in-frame clones, some missing. The sample has under 200,000 clones; 70% to 90% are singletons. The V end lost 4 bases, the J end lost 6 bases, and 10 bases lay between the germline ends. Germline V gene data show CDR1 as SGDLS and CDR2 as YYNGEE. This CDR3 has 12 residues. V is TRBV9 and J is TRBJ1-1, with unresolved D. This clonotype was sampled from a woman aged 18-29 years who had recovered from COVID-19. The specimen was PBMCs or T cells enriched from blood (not recorded which). In DNA, the CDR3 is TGTGCCAGCAGCCCACGGGATCCTGAAGCTTTCTTT. Protein product: CASSPRDPEAFF.